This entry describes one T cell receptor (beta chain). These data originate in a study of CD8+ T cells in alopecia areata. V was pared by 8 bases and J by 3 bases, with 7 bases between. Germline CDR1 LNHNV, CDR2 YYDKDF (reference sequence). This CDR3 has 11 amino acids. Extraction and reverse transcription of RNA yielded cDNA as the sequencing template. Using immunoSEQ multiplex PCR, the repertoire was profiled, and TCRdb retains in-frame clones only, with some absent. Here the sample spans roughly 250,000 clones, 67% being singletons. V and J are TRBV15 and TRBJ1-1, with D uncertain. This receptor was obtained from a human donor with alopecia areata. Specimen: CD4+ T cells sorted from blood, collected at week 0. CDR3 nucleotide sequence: TGTGCCACCGAGGATGACACTGAAGCTTTCTTT. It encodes CATEDDTEAFF.